The T cell receptor beta chain under discussion was sequenced for a study of shared clonotypes between healthy human individuals. Naivety among CD8 cells was defined by CD45RO negativity and positive CCR7 selection, thereby excluding terminally differentiated effector memory CD45RA+ cells. Study donors comprised healthy, HIV-negative adults devoid of recent acute infection or vaccination. V lost 0 bases to trimming and J lost 5 bases; unmatched junction nucleotides: 4. Germline CDR1 is SGHRS and CDR2 is YFSETQ. The CDR3 covers 14 residues. Study processing details: Sequence data from immunoSEQ were junction-only and lacked quality scores; consequently, filtering differed. Clones were sequenced by immunoSEQ multiplex PCR, and TCRdb holds only the in-frame ones, with some missing. From that table come the V and J calls and clone size; the DNA was used to work out D and trimming. This sample yields approximately 1.9 million clones, of which around 93% are seen a single time; around 1.7% belongs to the top ten.

The sample was naive CD8+ T cells from PBMCs. The chain links TRBV5-1 to TRBJ2-5, with 7 bases identical to TRBD2. This sequence originates from a man between 18 and 29 years old in good health. Some clones in this sample may be carry-over from other donors' samples. The CDR3 DNA sequence: TGCGCCAGCAGCTTGGGCGGGAGTGGGGAGACCCAGTACTTC. It encodes CASSLGGSGETQYF.